This TCR beta chain was recorded in a study of control samples from healthy donors and cancer patients. With 1 base removed from V and 7 bases from J, the gap between germline ends came to 18 bases. This CDR3 contains 15 residues. CDR1 is SGHRS, CDR2 YFSETQ, per germline. The method was immunoSEQ multiplex PCR; TCRdb's version includes in-frame clones alone and lacks a portion of them. The sample includes 130,000 to 150,000 clones, 85% to 95% of them seen just once. The source material was PBMCs. This receptor was identified in a man between 60 and 75 years old with colorectal cancer. The chain recombines TRBV5-1 with TRBJ2-7, with D unresolved. CDR3 nucleotide sequence: TGCGCCAGCAGCTTGATAATGGTGGCCCTGGGGGAGCAGTACTTC. Encoded protein: CASSLIMVALGEQYF.